The clone carrying this T cell receptor (beta chain) was detected only a few times. What it binds is not known. Unique-molecular-identifier-tagged TCR beta cDNA libraries were used. Roughly 490,000 cDNA molecules came from 1 to 10 million T cells. TCRdb ran MiXCR on the PCR reads and lists one entry per CDR3 protein. The profile shows approximately 660,000 distinct CDR3 sequences, roughly three fifths of them singletons. The germline V gene has CDR1 SGHTA and CDR2 FQGNSA. This CDR3 region has 16 residues. The source of the sample is a study of post-analysis software for immune sequencing data. For the study at large: In terms of disease course, relapsing-remitting, secondary progressive and progressive-relapsing multiple sclerosis were included.

Study-level findings and limits: Elevated frequency relative to controls characterized several TRBV segments in patients, TRBV5-6, TRBV5-1 and TRBV20-1 among them. Strong co-clustering by F measure linked samples that shared a preparation batch. Significantly decreased normalized Chao1 diversity was recorded for multiple sclerosis patients relative to controls.

The specimen was blood. The rearrangement joins TRBV7-2 to TRBJ2-4, with TRBD2 as a possible D gene (5 bases). The DNA end lines up better with TRBJ2-7; the J call may be wrong. The origin of this receptor is a girl aged 2-9 years with multiple sclerosis. CDR3 protein: CASSLRDASETYEQYF. The DNA of the CDR3 is TGTGCCAGCAGCTTACGGGATGCAAGTGAGACCTACGAGCAGTACTTC.